The clone carrying this TCR beta chain showed up many times. The antigen remains unidentified. The junction departs from germline at one end; a sequencing error may be responsible. The sample originates from a study of T cell repertoires in cytomegalovirus infection. Study-level information: Both a matching HLA type and CMV infection were indicated by public TCR beta signatures. Study-wide points: HLA-C-restricted TCR beta clonotypes specific for CMV led the ex vivo response. Summed frequency of shared TCR beta families picked out CMV carriers who also had the relevant HLA.

CDR1 is SSHAT, CDR2 FNYEAQ, per germline (reference sequence). The CDR3 covers 13 residues. TCRdb reprocessed the reads with MiXCR, giving one entry per CDR3 protein. The sample has more than 650,000 distinct CDR3 sequences, roughly a third seen once. The gene calls are TRBV7-7 and TRBJ2-1; D is uncertain. The sample was PBMCs. The clonotype originates from a human donor in good health (CMV status not recorded). Some clones in this sample may be carry-over from other donors' samples. CDR3 in DNA: TGTGCTAGCAGCTTATCAGAATACAATGAGCAGTTCTTC. Protein sequence: CASSLSEYNEQFF. The full variable domain, completed using reference TRBV7-7 and TRBJ2-1, is GAGVSQSPRYKVTKRGQDVTLRCDPISSHATLYWYQQALGQGPEFLTYFNYEAQPDKSGLPSDRFSAERPEGSISTLTIQRTEQRDSAMYRCASSLSEYNEQFFGPGTRLTVL.